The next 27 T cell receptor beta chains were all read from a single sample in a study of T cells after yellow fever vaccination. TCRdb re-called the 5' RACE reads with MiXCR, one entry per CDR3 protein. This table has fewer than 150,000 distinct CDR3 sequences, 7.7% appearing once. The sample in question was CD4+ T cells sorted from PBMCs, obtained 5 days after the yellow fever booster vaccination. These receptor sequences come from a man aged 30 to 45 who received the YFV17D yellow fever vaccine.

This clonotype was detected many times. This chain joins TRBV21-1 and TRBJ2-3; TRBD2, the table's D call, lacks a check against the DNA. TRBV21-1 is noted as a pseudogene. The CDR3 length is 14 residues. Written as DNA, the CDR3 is TGTGCCAGCACCTCGGGAGTTCGCACAGATACGCAGTATTTT. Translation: CASTSGVRTDTQYF.

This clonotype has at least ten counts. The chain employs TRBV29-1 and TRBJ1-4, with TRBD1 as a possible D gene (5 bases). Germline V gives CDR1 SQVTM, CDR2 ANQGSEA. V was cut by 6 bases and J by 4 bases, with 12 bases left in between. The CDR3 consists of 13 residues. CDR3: CSVPGLSNEKLFF. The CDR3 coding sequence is TGCAGCGTCCCGGGACTGAGTAATGAAAAACTGTTTTTT.

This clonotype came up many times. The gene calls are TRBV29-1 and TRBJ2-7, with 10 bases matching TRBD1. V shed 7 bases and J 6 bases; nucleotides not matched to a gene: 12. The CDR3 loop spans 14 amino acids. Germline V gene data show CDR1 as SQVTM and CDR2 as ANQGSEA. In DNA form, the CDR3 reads TGCAGCGGAGCAGAGACAGGGGGCGGCGGCGAGCAGTACTTC. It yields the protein CSGAETGGGGEQYF.

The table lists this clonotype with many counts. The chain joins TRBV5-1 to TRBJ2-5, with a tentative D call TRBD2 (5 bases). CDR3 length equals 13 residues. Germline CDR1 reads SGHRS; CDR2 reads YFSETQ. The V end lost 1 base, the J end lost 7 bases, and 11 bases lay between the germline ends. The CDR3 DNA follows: TGCGCCAGCAGCTTGTCCCGGGAAGGGACCCAGTACTTC. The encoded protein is CASSLSREGTQYF.

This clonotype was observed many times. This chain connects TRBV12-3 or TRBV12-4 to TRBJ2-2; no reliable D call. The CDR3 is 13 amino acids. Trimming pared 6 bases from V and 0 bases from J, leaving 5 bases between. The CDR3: CASRPTNTGELFF. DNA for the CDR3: TGTGCCAGCAGGCCAACGAACACCGGGGAGCTGTTTTTT.

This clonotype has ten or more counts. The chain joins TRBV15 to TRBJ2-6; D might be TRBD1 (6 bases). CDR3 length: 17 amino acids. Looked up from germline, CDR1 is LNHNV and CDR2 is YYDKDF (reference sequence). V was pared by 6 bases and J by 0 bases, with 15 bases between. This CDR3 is CATRRTGITSGANVLTF. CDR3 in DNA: TGTGCCACCAGGAGAACAGGGATTACCTCTGGGGCCAACGTCCTGACTTTC.

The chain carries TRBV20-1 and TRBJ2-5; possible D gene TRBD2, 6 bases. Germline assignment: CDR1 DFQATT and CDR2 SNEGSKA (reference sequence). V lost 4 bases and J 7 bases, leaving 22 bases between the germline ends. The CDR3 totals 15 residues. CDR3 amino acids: CSATGTATTRGTQYF. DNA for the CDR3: TGCAGTGCTACGGGGACTGCCACGACGAGGGGGACCCAGTACTTC.

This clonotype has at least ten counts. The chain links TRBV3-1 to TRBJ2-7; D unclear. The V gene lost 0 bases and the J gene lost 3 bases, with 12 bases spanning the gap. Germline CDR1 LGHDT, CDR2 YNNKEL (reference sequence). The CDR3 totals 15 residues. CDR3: CASSQEGLEVYEQYF. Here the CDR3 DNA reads TGTGCCAGCAGCCAAGAAGGGCTTGAGGTCTACGAGCAGTACTTC.

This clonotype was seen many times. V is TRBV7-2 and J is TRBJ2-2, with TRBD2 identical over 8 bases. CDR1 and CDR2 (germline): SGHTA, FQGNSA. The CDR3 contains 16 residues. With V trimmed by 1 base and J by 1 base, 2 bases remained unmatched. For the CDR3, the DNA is TGTGCCAGCAGCTTAGGGACTAGCAGGAACACCGGGGAGCTGTTTTTT. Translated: CASSLGTSRNTGELFF.

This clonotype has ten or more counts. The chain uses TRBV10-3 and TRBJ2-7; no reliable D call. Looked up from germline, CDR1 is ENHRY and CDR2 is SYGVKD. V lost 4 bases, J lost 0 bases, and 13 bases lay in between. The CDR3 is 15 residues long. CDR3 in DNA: TGTGCCATCAGTGCAGGCGAGATGAGCTCCTACGAGCAGTACTTC. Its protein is CAISAGEMSSYEQYF.

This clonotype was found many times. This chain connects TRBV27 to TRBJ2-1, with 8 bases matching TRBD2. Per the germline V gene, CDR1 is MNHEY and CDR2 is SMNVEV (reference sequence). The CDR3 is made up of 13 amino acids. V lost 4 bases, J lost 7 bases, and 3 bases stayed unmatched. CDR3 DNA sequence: TGTGCCAGCAGTTCGGAGCGGGAGAATGAGCAGTTCTTC. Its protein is CASSSERENEQFF.

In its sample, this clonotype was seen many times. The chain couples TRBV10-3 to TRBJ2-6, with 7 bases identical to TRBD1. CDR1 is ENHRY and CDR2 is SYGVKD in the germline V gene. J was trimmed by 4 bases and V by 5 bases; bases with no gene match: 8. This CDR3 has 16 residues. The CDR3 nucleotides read TGTGCCATCAGTTCCCTCGGACAGGCCGGGGCCAACGTCCTGACTTTC. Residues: CAISSLGQAGANVLTF.

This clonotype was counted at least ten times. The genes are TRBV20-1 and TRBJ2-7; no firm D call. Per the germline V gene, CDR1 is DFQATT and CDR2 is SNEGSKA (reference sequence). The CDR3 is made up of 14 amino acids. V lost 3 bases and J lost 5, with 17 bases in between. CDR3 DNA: TGCAGTGCTAGTGCCTGGAGCGATTCAGACGAGCAGTACTTC. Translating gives CSASAWSDSDEQYF.

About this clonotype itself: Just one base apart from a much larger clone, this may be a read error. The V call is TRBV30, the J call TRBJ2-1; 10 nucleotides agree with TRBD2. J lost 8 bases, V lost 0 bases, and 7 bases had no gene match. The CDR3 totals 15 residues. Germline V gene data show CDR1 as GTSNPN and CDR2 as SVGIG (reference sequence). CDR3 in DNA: TGTGCCTGGAGTGTTTCGTCTAGCGGGAGCGATGAGCAGTTCTTC. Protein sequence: CAWSVSSSGSDEQFF.

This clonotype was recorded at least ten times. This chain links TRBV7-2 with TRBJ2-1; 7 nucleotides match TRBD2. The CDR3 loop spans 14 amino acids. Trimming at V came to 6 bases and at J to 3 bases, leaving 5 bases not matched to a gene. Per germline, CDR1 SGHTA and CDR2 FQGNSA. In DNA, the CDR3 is TGTGCCAGCAGTTTGCGGGGGAACTACAATGAGCAGTTCTTC. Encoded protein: CASSLRGNYNEQFF.

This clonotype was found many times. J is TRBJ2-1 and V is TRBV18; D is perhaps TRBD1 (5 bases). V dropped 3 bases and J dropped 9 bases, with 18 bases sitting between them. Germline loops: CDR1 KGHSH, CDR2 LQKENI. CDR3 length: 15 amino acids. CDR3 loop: CASSPLMVGAGEQFF. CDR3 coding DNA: TGTGCCAGCTCACCCCTAATGGTAGGGGCCGGTGAGCAGTTCTTC.

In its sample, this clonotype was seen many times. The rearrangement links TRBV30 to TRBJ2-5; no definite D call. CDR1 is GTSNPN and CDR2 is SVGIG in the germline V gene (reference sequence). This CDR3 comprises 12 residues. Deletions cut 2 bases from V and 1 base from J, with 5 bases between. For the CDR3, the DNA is TGTGCCTGGAGTTGGTCCCAAGAGACCCAGTACTTC. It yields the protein CAWSWSQETQYF. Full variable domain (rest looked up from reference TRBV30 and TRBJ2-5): SQTIHQWPATLVQPVGSPLSLECTVEGTSNPNLYWYRQAAGRGLQLLFYSVGIGQISSEVPQNLSASRPQDRQFILSSKKLLLSDSGFYLCAWSWSQETQYFGPGTRLLVL.

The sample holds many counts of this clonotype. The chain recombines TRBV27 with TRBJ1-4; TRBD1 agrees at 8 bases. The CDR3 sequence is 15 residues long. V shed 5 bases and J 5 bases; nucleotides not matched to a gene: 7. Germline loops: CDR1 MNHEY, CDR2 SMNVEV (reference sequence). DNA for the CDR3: TGTGCCAGCAGTCCCTCGACAGGGGCGAATGAAAAACTGTTTTTT. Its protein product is CASSPSTGANEKLFF.

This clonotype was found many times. CDR3 in DNA: TGCGCCAGCAGCCCGGGCGGGAACTCCTACGAGCAGTACTTC. This gives the protein CASSPGGNSYEQYF. The chain is built from TRBV5-1 and TRBJ2-7, with D possibly TRBD2 on 6 matching bases. Between the trimmed V and J ends, which lost 4 bases and 0 bases, there was a span of 11 bases. This CDR3 contains 14 residues. Germline loops: CDR1 SGHRS, CDR2 YFSETQ. The whole variable domain, remainder taken from reference TRBV5-1 and TRBJ2-7, is KAGVTQTPRYLIKTRGQQVTLSCSPISGHRSVSWYQQTPGQGLQFLFEYFSETQRNKGNFPGRFSGRQFSNSRSEMNVSTLELGDSALYLCASSPGGNSYEQYFGPGTRLTVT.

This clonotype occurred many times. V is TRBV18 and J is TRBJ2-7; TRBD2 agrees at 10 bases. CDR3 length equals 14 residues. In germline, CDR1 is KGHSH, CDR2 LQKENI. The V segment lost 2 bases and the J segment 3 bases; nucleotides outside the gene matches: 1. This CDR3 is CASSPSSGSYEQYF. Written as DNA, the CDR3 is TGTGCCAGCTCACCATCTAGCGGGAGCTACGAGCAGTACTTC.

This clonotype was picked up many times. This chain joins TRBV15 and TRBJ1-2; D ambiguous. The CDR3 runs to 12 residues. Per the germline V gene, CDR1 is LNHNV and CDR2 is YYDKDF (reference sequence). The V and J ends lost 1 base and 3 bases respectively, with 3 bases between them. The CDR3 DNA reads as TGTGCCACCAGCAGAGGACACTATGGCTACACCTTC. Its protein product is CATSRGHYGYTF.

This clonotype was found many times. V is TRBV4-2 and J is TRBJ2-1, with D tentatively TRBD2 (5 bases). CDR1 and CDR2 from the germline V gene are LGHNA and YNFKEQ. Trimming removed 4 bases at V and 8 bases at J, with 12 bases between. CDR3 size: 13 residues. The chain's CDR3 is CASSLGNGDEQFF. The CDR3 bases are TGTGCCAGCAGCCTCGGGAATGGGGATGAGCAGTTCTTC.

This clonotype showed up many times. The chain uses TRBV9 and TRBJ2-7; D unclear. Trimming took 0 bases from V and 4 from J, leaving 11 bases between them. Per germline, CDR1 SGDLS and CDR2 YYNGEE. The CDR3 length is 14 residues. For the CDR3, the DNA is TGTGCCAGCAGCGTAGACCCTTGGAGTTACGAGCAGTACTTC. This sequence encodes CASSVDPWSYEQYF.

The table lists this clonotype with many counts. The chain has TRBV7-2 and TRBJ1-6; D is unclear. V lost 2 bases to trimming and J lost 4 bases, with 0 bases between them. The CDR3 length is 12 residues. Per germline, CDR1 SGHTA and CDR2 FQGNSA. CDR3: CASSLYNSPLHF. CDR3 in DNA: TGTGCCAGCAGCTTATATAATTCACCCCTCCACTTT. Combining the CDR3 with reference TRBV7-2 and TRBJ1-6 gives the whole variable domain GAGVSQSPSNKVTEKGKDVELRCDPISGHTALYWYRQSLGQGLEFLIYFQGNSAPDKSGLPSDRFSAERTGGSVSTLTIQRTQQEDSAVYLCASSLYNSPLHFGNGTRLTVT.

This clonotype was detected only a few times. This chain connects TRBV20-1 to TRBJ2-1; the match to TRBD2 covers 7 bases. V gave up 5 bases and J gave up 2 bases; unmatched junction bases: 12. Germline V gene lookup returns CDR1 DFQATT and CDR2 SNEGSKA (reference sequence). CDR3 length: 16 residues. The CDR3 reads CSAGSSSGLTYNEQFF. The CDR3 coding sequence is TGCAGTGCTGGCTCTTCTAGCGGCCTAACCTACAATGAGCAGTTCTTC.

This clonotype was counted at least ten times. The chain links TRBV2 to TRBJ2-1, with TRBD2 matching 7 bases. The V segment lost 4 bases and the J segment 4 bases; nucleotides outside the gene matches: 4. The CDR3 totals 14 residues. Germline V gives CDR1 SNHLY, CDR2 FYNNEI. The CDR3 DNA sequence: TGTGCCAGCAGTGGTGCGGGAGCTTACAATGAGCAGTTCTTC. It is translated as CASSGAGAYNEQFF.

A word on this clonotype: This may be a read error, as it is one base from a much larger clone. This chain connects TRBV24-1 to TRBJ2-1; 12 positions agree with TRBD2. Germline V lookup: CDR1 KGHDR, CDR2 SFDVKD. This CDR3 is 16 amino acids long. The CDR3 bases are TGTGCCACCAGTGATTCGACTAGCGGGAGTTACAATAAGCAGTTCTTC. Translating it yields CATSDSTSGSYNKQFF.